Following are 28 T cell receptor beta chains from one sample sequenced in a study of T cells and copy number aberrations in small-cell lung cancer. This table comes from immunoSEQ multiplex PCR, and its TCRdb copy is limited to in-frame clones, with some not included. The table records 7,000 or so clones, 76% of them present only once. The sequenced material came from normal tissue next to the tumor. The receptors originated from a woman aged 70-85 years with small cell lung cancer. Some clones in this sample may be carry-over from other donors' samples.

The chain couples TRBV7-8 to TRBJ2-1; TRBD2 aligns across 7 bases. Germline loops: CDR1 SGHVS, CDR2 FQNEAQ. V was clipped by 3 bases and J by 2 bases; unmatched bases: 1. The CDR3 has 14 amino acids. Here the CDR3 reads CASSFLAAYNEQFF. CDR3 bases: TGTGCCAGCAGCTTTCTAGCGGCCTACAATGAGCAGTTCTTC.

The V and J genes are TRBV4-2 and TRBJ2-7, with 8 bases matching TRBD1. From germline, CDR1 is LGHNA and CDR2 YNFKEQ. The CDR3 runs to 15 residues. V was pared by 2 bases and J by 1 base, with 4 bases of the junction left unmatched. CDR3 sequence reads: CASSQQRTGSYEQYF. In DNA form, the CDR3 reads TGTGCCAGCAGCCAACAGCGGACAGGGTCCTACGAGCAGTACTTC.

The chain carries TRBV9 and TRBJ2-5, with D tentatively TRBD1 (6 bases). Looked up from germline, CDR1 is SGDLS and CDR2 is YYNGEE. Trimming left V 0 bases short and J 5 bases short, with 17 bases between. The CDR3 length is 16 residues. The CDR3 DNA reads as TGTGCCAGCAGCGTAGCTACAGGACAGAACCTTGAGACCCAGTACTTC. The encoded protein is CASSVATGQNLETQYF.

The CDR3 loop is CASTTGLRDTQYF. As DNA, the CDR3 is TGTGCCAGTACCACCGGACTTCGCGATACGCAGTATTTT. The J gene is TRBJ2-3, the V gene TRBV19; possible D gene TRBD2, 5 bases. The germline V and J ends were trimmed by 7 bases and 6 bases, with 14 bases remaining between them. The CDR3 loop spans 13 amino acids. Germline CDR1 LNHDA, CDR2 SQIVND (reference sequence).

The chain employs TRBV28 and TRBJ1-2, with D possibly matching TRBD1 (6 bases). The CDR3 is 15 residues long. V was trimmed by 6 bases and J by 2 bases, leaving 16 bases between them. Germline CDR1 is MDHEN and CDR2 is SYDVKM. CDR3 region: CASRSTGTSNYGYTF. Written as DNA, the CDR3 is TGTGCCAGCAGGTCCACAGGGACCTCCAACTATGGCTACACCTTC.

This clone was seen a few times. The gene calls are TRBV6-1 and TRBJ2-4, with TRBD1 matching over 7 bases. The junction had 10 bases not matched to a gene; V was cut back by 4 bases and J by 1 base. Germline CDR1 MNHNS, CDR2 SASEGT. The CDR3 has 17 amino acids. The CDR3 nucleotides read TGTGCCAGCAGTGCCTGGAGAGGGGGCATTGCCAAAAACATTCAGTACTTC. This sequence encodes CASSAWRGGIAKNIQYF.

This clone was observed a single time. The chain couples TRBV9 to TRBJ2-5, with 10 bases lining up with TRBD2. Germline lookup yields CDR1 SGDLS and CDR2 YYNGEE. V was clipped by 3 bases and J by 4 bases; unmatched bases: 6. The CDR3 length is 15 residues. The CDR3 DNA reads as TGTGCCAGCAGCGCCGCAGCGGGAGGGCGAGAGACCCAGTACTTC. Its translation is CASSAAAGGRETQYF.

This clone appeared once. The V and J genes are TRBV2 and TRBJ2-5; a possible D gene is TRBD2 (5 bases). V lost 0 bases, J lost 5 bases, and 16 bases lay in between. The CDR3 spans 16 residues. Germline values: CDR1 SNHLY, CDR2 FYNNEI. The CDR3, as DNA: TGTGCCAGCAGTGAAGCGGGTACGGGAAAGTTTGAGACCCAGTACTTC. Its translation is CASSEAGTGKFETQYF.

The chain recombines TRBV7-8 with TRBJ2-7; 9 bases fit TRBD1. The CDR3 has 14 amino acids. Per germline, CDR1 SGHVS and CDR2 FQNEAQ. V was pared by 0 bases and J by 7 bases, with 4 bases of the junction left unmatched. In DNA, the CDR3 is TGTGCCAGCAGCTTAGCGGACAGGGGTAAAGAGCAGTACTTC. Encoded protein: CASSLADRGKEQYF.

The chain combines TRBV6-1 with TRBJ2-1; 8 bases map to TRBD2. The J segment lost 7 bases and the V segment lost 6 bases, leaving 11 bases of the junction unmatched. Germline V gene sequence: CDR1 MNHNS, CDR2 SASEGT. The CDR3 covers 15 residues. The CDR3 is CASRARERGRNEQFF. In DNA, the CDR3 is TGTGCCAGCAGGGCCCGGGAGCGGGGGAGAAATGAGCAGTTCTTC.

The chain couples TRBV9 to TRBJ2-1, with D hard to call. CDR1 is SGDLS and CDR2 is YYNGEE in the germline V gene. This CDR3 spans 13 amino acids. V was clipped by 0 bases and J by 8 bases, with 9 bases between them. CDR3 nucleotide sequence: TGTGCCAGCAGCGTAGAAGTACGGGATGAGCAGTTCTTC. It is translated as CASSVEVRDEQFF.

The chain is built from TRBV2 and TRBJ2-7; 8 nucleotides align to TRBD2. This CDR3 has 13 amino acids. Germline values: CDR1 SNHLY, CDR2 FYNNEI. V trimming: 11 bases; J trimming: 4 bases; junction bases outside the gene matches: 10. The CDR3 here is CACDQAGGYEQYF. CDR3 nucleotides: TGTGCCTGCGACCAGGCGGGAGGTTACGAGCAGTACTTC. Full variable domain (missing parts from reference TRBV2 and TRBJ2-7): EPEVTQTPSHQVTQMGQEVILRCVPISNHLYFYWYRQILGQKVEFLVSFYNNEISEKSEIFDDQFSVERPDGSNFTLKIRSTKLEDSAMYFCACDQAGGYEQYFGPGTRLTVT.

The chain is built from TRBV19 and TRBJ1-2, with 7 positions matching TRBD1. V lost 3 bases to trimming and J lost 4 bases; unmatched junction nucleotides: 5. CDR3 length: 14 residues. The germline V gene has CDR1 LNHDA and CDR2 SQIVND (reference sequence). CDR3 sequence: CASSISGTAYGYTF. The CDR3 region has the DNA TGTGCCAGTAGTATCTCCGGGACAGCCTATGGCTACACCTTC.

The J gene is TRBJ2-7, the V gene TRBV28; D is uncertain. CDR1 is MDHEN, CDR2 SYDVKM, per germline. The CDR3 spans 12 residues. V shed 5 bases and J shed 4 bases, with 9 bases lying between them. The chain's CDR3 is CASSPKRYEQYF. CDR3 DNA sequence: TGTGCCAGCAGTCCCAAGCGTTACGAGCAGTACTTC.

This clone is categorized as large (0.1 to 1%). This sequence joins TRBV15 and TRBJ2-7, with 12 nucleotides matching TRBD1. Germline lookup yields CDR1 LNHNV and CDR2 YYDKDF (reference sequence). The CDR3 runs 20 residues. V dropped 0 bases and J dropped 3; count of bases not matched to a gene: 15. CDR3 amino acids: CATSREPGTGGSGSLYEQYF. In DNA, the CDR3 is TGTGCCACCAGCAGAGAACCGGGGACAGGGGGCAGCGGGAGCCTCTACGAGCAGTACTTC.

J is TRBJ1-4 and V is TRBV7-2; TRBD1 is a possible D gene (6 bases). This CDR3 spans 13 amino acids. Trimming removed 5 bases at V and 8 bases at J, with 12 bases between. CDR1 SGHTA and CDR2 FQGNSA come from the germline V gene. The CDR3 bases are TGTGCCAGCAGCGTAATAGGGGGGGAAAAACTGTTTTTT. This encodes CASSVIGGEKLFF.

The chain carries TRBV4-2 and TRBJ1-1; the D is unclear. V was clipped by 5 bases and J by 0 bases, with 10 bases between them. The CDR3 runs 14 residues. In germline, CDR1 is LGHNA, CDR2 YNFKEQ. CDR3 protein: CASSVTTLNTEAFF. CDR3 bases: TGTGCCAGCAGCGTGACGACCTTGAACACTGAAGCTTTCTTT.

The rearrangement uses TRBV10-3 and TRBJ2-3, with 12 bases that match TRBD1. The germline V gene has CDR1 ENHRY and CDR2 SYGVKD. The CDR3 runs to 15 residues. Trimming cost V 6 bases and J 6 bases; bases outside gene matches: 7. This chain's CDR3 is CAIRPGQGAVDTQYF. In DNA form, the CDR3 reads TGTGCCATCAGACCGGGACAGGGGGCGGTTGATACGCAGTATTTT.

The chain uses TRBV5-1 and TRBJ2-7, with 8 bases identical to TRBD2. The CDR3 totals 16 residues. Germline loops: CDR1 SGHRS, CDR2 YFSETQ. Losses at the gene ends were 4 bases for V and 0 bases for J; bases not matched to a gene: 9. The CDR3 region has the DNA TGCGCCAGCAGCCCGGAAGCGGGAGTGAGCTCCTACGAGCAGTACTTC. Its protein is CASSPEAGVSSYEQYF.

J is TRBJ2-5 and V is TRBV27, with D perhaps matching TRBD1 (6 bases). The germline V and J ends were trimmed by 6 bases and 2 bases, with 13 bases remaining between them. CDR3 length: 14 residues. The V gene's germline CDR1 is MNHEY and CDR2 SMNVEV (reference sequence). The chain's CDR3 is CASRPTGRQETQYF. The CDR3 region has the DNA TGTGCCAGCAGACCAACAGGGAGACAAGAGACCCAGTACTTC.

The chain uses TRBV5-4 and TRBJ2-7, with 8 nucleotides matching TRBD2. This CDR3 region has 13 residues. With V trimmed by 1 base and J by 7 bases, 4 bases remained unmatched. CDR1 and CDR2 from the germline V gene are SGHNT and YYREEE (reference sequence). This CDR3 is CASSLSREGEQYF. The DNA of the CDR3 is TGTGCCAGCAGCTTGTCTCGGGAGGGAGAGCAGTACTTC.

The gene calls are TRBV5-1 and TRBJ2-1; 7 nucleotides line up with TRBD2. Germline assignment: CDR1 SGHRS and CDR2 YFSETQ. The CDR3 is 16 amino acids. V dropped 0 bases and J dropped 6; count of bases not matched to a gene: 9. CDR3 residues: CASSLVGGRISNEQFF. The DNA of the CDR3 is TGCGCCAGCAGCTTGGTAGGCGGGAGAATCTCCAATGAGCAGTTCTTC.

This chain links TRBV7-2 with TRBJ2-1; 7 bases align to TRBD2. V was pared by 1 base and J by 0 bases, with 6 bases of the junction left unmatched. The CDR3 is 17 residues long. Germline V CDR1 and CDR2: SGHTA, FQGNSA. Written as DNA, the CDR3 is TGTGCCAGCAGCTTAGTGGGGCGGGGGACCTCCTACAATGAGCAGTTCTTC. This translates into CASSLVGRGTSYNEQFF.

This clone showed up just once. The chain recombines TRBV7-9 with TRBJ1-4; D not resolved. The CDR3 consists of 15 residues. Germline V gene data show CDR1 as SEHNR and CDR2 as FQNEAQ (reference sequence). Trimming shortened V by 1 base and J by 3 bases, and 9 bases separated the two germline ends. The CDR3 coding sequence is TGTGCCAGCAGCTTAGAGGGCTGGTCTAATGAAAAACTGTTTTTT. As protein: CASSLEGWSNEKLFF.

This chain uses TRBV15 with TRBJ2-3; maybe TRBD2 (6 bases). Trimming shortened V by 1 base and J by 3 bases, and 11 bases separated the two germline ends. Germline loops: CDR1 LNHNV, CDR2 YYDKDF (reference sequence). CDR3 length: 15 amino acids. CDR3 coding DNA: TGTGCCACCAGCAGAGGGGTCGGGAGTACAGATACGCAGTATTTT. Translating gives CATSRGVGSTDTQYF.

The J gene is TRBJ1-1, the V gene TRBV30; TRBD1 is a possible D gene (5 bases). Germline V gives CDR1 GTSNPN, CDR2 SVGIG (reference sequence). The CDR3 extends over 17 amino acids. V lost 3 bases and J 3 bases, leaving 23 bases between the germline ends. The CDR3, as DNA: TGTGCCTGGAGCACTAGCACTTACAGGACCAGGGACACTGAAGCTTTCTTT. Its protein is CAWSTSTYRTRDTEAFF.

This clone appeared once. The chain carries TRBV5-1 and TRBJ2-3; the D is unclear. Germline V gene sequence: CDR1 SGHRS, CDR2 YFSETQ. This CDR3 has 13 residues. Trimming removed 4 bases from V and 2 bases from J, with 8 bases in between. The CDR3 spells CASSVKYTDTQYF. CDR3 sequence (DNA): TGCGCCAGCAGCGTGAAATACACAGATACGCAGTATTTT. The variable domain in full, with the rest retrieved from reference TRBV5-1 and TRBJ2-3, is KAGVTQTPRYLIKTRGQQVTLSCSPISGHRSVSWYQQTPGQGLQFLFEYFSETQRNKGNFPGRFSGRQFSNSRSEMNVSTLELGDSALYLCASSVKYTDTQYFGPGTRLTVL.

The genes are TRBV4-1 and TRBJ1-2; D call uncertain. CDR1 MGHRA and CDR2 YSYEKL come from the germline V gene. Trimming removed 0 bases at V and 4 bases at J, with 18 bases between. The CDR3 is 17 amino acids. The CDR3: CASSQDPTRSHFYGYTF. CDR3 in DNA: TGCGCCAGCAGCCAAGATCCGACCAGGTCGCATTTCTATGGCTACACCTTC.